A selection of T cell receptor beta chains follows, all from one sample in a study of blood T cell repertoires in COVID-19. Repertoires were generated with immunoSEQ multiplex PCR, while TCRdb's copy carries only in-frame clones and drops some. The profile covers approximately 330,000 clones, with roughly 88% appearing a single time and approximately 4% taken by the ten largest. The sample taken for sequencing was peripheral blood. These receptors were collected from a woman aged 50 to 60 with active or convalescent COVID-19. Each CDR3 is given with its conserved first and last residue. D genes are given only for firm matches. Clone size, where shown, is once, few, many, or a class for clones that have expanded.

abundance	d_gene	v_gene	j_gene	CDR3aa	CDR3nt
-	-	TRBV4-3	TRBJ2-7	CASSQGRARSYEQYF	TGCGCCAGCAGCCAAGGGAGGGCCCGTTCCTACGAGCAGTACTTC
-	TRBD1	TRBV5-1	TRBJ1-1	CASSPGDRNTEAFF	TGCGCCAGCAGCCCCGGGGACAGGAACACTGAAGCTTTCTTT
-	TRBD2	TRBV5-1	TRBJ2-5	CASSHSGGQETQYF	TGCGCCAGCAGCCACAGCGGGGGTCAAGAGACCCAGTACTTC
-	TRBD2	TRBV28	TRBJ2-1	CASTSGTSGPQPQFF	TGTGCCAGCACCTCGGGGACTAGCGGGCCTCAACCGCAGTTCTTC
-	TRBD1	TRBV30	TRBJ2-2	CAWTTGSSTGELFF	TGTGCCTGGACGACAGGGTCAAGCACCGGGGAGCTGTTTTTT
-	-	TRBV30	TRBJ2-7	CAWSVGSGEQYF	TGTGCCTGGAGTGTTGGGTCAGGCGAGCAGTACTTC
-	TRBD2	TRBV5-6	TRBJ2-3	CASSLLAGRLGGDAQYF	TGTGCCAGCAGCTTGTTAGCGGGACGCTTGGGAGGAGACGCGCAGTATTTT
once	-	TRBV7-9	TRBJ1-4	CASSLGGRQPNEKLFF	TGTGCCAGCAGCTTAGGAGGGAGGCAGCCGAATGAAAAACTGTTTTTT
-	-	TRBV5-4	TRBJ1-6	CASSTDRLPSYNSPLHF	TGTGCCAGCAGCACCGACAGACTTCCCTCCTATAATTCACCCCTCCACTTT
-	-	TRBV9	TRBJ2-2	CASRPGNTGELFF	TGTGCCAGTCGCCCAGGGAACACCGGGGAGCTGTTTTTT
-	-	TRBV5-1	TRBJ1-2	CASSPAPAVFNGYTF	TGCGCCAGCAGCCCCGCGCCCGCCGTTTTCAATGGCTACACCTTC
-	-	TRBV4-1	TRBJ1-2	CASSQDRARGYTF	TGCGCCAGCAGCCAAGACAGGGCTCGAGGCTACACCTTC
-	TRBD2	TRBV28	TRBJ2-1	CASSFVGLAGGGDEQFF	TGTGCCAGCAGTTTCGTCGGACTAGCGGGGGGAGGAGATGAGCAGTTCTTC
-	TRBD1	TRBV19	TRBJ2-1	CASSWTGGNEQFF	TGTGCCAGTAGCTGGACAGGGGGCAATGAGCAGTTCTTC
-	TRBD2	TRBV6-2/TRBV6-3	TRBJ2-5	CASSYSGGSRNQETQYF	TGTGCCAGCAGTTACTCTGGCGGGAGCCGAAACCAAGAGACCCAGTACTTC
-	-	TRBV6-2/TRBV6-3	TRBJ1-2	CASSKGTSYGYTF	TGTGCCAGCAGTAAGGGGACATCTTATGGCTACACCTTC
-	TRBD1	TRBV6-2/TRBV6-3	TRBJ2-5	CASSDWDREGETQYF	TGTGCCAGCAGCGACTGGGACAGGGAGGGGGAGACCCAGTACTTC
-	-	TRBV25-1	TRBJ1-4	CASSEGGGAWAEKLFF	TGTGCCAGCAGTGAAGGCGGTGGGGCCTGGGCTGAAAAACTGTTTTTT
once	TRBD1	TRBV27	TRBJ1-1	CASSLGQGYGNTEAFF	TGTGCCAGCAGCCTGGGACAGGGATATGGGAACACTGAAGCTTTCTTT
-	-	TRBV19	TRBJ1-2	CASSIGGRVFYGYTF	TGTGCCAGTAGTATTGGGGGCAGGGTCTTCTATGGCTACACCTTC
-	-	TRBV3-1/TRBV3-2	TRBJ1-1	CASTLGGANTEAFF	TGTGCCAGCACCTTAGGAGGGGCGAACACTGAAGCTTTCTTT
-	TRBD2	TRBV2	TRBJ2-1	CASSFYSGGAGEQFF	TGTGCCAGCAGTTTCTACTCCGGGGGGGCTGGGGAGCAGTTCTTC
-	TRBD2	TRBV29-1	TRBJ2-3	CSVDGGGTDTQYF	TGCAGCGTTGACGGGGGGGGCACAGATACGCAGTATTTT
-	-	TRBV15	TRBJ1-2	CATSRLRDTHGYTF	TGTGCCACCAGCAGATTACGGGACACCCATGGCTACACCTTC
once	TRBD1	TRBV7-2	TRBJ1-2	CASSPDRVDNYGYTF	TGTGCCAGCAGCCCGGACAGGGTCGACAACTATGGCTACACCTTC
-	TRBD1	TRBV5-1	TRBJ1-2	CASSWVQGATHGAGYTF	TGCGCCAGCAGCTGGGTACAGGGGGCCACCCACGGCGCTGGCTACACCTTC
-	-	TRBV5-4	TRBJ1-2	CASSLGTNYGYTF	TGTGCCAGCAGCTTGGGAACAAACTATGGCTACACCTTC
few	-	TRBV15	TRBJ2-3	CATMQLEEADTQYF	TGTGCCACGATGCAGCTAGAGGAAGCAGATACGCAGTATTTT
-	-	TRBV5-1	TRBJ1-1	CASSWDIGGTEAFF	TGCGCCAGCAGCTGGGACATCGGAGGCACTGAAGCTTTCTTT
-	-	TRBV10-3	TRBJ2-2	CAIRGLNTGELFF	TGTGCCATCAGGGGCTTGAACACCGGGGAGCTGTTTTTT
-	-	TRBV19	TRBJ1-3	CASSGRDINRVSGNTIYF	TGTGCCAGTAGTGGTCGGGATATTAACCGAGTCTCTGGAAACACCATATATTTT